The present T cell receptor beta chain was sequenced within a study of blood T cell repertoires in COVID-19 (dated by TCRdb to the early 2020s). About the investigation overall: Samples from collaborators originated in the United States, Italy and Spain and spanned both the acute and convalescent phases of COVID-19. The prospective study material was composed of cDNA or gDNA derived from T cells, B-cell-depleted T cells, or PBMCs. Deeply sampled blood TCRbeta repertoires from subjects exposed to, actively infected with, or recovered from COVID-19 were included in the dataset. A freely available public database, intended as a resource for researchers studying the immune response to SARS-CoV-2, is where the repertoires were released. Samples came from the ongoing ImmuneRACE study (first 160 participants) plus 1,254 subjects from 6 global collaborators. A de-identified subject ID, COVID-19 status, age in years and sex were almost always included in the sample metadata. HLA class I and class II types, where available, came from metadata supplied by the sample provider rather than from assay-based typing. Results and caveats for the whole study, not just this receptor: The quantity of clinical and demographic metadata differed by source and by participant and was supplied without curation.

TCRbeta CDR3 regions were amplified from genomic DNA by means of the immunoSEQ Assay, a bias-controlled multiplex PCR. Concerning the study's data processing: Within the assay, amplification of reference gene primers was used to estimate how many nucleated cells each sample contained. Sequence reads were collapsed and filtered to measure the absolute abundance of every unique TCRbeta CDR3 rearrangement. Productive Simpson clonality was computed per sample as the square root of Simpson's diversity index over productive rearrangements. Entries here come from immuneACCESS through TCRdb and include only in-frame sequences with V and J called. Some clones fail to appear in such tables; in the studies checked, an unresolved V gene covers under half of the shortfall, and the cause of the remainder is unknown. The V and J calls and clone size were taken over from that table, and D and trimming were inferred from the DNA. The sample includes 85,000 to 110,000 clones, with about 90% observed a single time. Of the sample, 6.2% is held by the ten largest clones.

Collaborating institutions collected whole blood in K2EDTA tubes following their own protocols. For TCRbeta analysis, collaborator samples were shipped as frozen whole blood, as isolated PBMCs, or as DNA extracted from either sample type. As concerns this clone: Its cognate antigen has yet to be identified. Nothing much larger sits one base from this clone, and base qualities are not available.

The sequencing input was peripheral blood. The origin of this receptor is a human donor in a cohort sampled during active COVID-19.

The CDR3 here reads CASSQGAGLHTPLHF. In nucleotide form, the sequence is TGCGCCAGCAGCCAAGGGGCAGGCCTTCATACACCCCTCCACTTT. The chain couples TRBV4-1 to TRBJ1-6, with the D segment identity uncertain. Deletion took 1 base off V and 11 bases off J, with a span of 15 bases between the germline ends. Taken from the germline V gene, the CDR1 and CDR2 loops are MGHRA and YSYEKL. The CDR3 goes from the cysteine to the phenylalanine over 15 residues. The sequence is cut down to CDR3 DNA, 45 bases in frame from base 1.